Listed here are 23 T cell receptor beta chains from one sample, sequenced in a study of shared clonotypes between healthy human individuals. Profiled with immunoSEQ multiplex PCR; TCRdb holds only in-frame clones, not every one. The data show about 2.1 million clones, around 93% seen once. Naive CD8 cells, CD45RO-negative and positively selected for CCR7, excluded terminally differentiated effector memory CD45RA+ cells. Sequenced sample: naive CD8+ T cells from PBMCs. The receptors derive from a young man in good health. Some clones in this sample may be carry-over from other donors' samples.

V and J are TRBV10-3 and TRBJ2-7, with a possible D match to TRBD2 (6 bases). Trimming cost V 7 bases and J 0 bases, with 10 bases left between them. The germline gives CDR1 ENHRY, CDR2 SYGVKD. The CDR3 length is 13 residues. The CDR3 loop is CAIMGLASYEQYF. The CDR3 DNA reads as TGTGCCATCATGGGACTTGCCTCCTACGAGCAGTACTTC.

The CDR3 DNA reads TGTGCCAGCAGTTCCATCCTGTTGCAGGGGGCTGGAAACACCATATATTTT. Translated: CASSSILLQGAGNTIYF. This chain links TRBV28 with TRBJ1-3; the match to TRBD1 covers 7 bases. V trimming: 4 bases; J trimming: 2 bases; junction bases outside the gene matches: 11. Germline V gene lookup returns CDR1 MDHEN and CDR2 SYDVKM. This CDR3 is 17 amino acids long.

The CDR3 protein is CAISPGLADTDTQYF. DNA for the CDR3: TGTGCCATCAGCCCGGGACTAGCGGACACAGATACGCAGTATTTT. The chain uses TRBV10-3 and TRBJ2-3, with 11 bases fitting TRBD2. The CDR3 length is 15 residues. Germline V lookup: CDR1 ENHRY, CDR2 SYGVKD. The V and J ends lost 6 bases and 2 bases, in that order; junction bases with no gene match: 4.

The chain uses TRBV10-3 and TRBJ2-2; 7 nucleotides agree with TRBD2. V lost 0 bases, J lost 1 base, and 5 bases stayed unmatched. The CDR3 is made up of 17 amino acids. The V gene's germline CDR1 is ENHRY and CDR2 SYGVKD. CDR3 protein: CAISESSLAENTGELFF. The CDR3 coding sequence is TGTGCCATCAGTGAGTCGAGCCTAGCGGAGAACACCGGGGAGCTGTTTTTT.

The V and J genes are TRBV27 and TRBJ1-1; D uncertain. Trimming cost V 3 bases and J 1 base, with 12 bases left between them. Per the germline V gene, CDR1 is MNHEY and CDR2 is SMNVEV (reference sequence). The CDR3 is 15 amino acids. CDR3: CASSFRSEWNTEAFF. CDR3 bases: TGTGCCAGCAGTTTTAGGTCAGAGTGGAACACTGAAGCTTTCTTT.

The chain carries TRBV7-6 and TRBJ2-2; D unresolved. The CDR3 is 14 amino acids. CDR1 is SGHVS and CDR2 is FNYEAQ in the germline V gene. Trimming stripped 0 bases from V and 2 bases from J, with 4 bases between. The CDR3 region has the DNA TGTGCCAGCAGCTTAGCGTACAACACCGGGGAGCTGTTTTTT. This sequence encodes CASSLAYNTGELFF.

The chain employs TRBV11-2 and TRBJ2-1, with TRBD2 matching over 13 bases. The germline V gene has CDR1 SGHAT and CDR2 FQNNGV. The CDR3 totals 17 residues. The V gene end was trimmed by 5 bases and the J gene end by 5 bases; junction bases not matched to a gene: 9. The DNA of the CDR3 is TGTGCCAGCAGCGCGCCTTGGACTAGCGGGAGAAACAATGAGCAGTTCTTC. It specifies CASSAPWTSGRNNEQFF.

V is TRBV6-5 and J is TRBJ2-2; D possibly corresponds to TRBD2 (6 bases). Germline CDR1 and CDR2: MNHEY and SVGAGI. This CDR3 spans 15 amino acids. The V gene lost 8 bases and the J gene lost 4 bases, with 17 bases spanning the gap. The CDR3 sequence is CASSKLALSTGELFF. CDR3 nucleotide sequence: TGTGCCAGCTCAAAACTAGCTCTAAGCACCGGGGAGCTGTTTTTT.

The chain joins TRBV4-3 to TRBJ2-5, with D perhaps TRBD1 or TRBD2 (7 bases each). V dropped 3 bases and J dropped 5 bases, with 19 bases sitting between them. Per germline, CDR1 LGHNA and CDR2 YSLEER. The CDR3 sequence is 16 residues long. The CDR3 sequence: CASSHEIVRGGETQYF. The CDR3 DNA is TGCGCCAGCAGCCACGAGATCGTCAGGGGGGGTGAGACCCAGTACTTC.

The chain couples TRBV2 to TRBJ2-1, with 10 bases fitting TRBD2. The CDR3 consists of 20 residues. J gave up 0 bases and V 4 bases, and 15 bases lay outside the gene matches. CDR1 is SNHLY, CDR2 FYNNEI, per germline. The CDR3 DNA follows: TGTGCCAGCAGTGGTCGGGTTAGTAGCGGGAGGACCAGCTCCTACAATGAGCAGTTCTTC. It codes for CASSGRVSSGRTSSYNEQFF.

The V gene is TRBV11-2, the J gene TRBJ2-2; 7 bases are a match to TRBD2. V shed 6 bases, J shed 4 bases, and the junction held 20 bases outside the gene matches. Germline loops: CDR1 SGHAT, CDR2 FQNNGV. There are 19 residues in the CDR3. DNA for the CDR3: TGTGCCAGCAGTTTCCCCATTTGGGGCCGGGGGGATATCACCGGGGAGCTGTTTTTT. The encoded protein is CASSFPIWGRGDITGELFF.

V gene TRBV6-1 combines with J gene TRBJ2-2; TRBD2 agrees at 8 bases. Trimming cost V 1 base and J 4 bases; bases outside gene matches: 8. The CDR3 covers 17 residues. Germline V gives CDR1 MNHNS, CDR2 SASEGT. The CDR3 region has the DNA TGTGCCAGCAGTGAAGTGACTGGGACTAGTATCACCGGGGAGCTGTTTTTT. The encoded protein is CASSEVTGTSITGELFF.

This clone has a single count. The chain employs TRBV5-4 and TRBJ2-1, with D possibly called TRBD1 or TRBD2 (5 bases each). Germline CDR1 and CDR2: SGHNT and YYREEE (reference sequence). The V end was cut by 4 bases, the J end by 6 bases, with 11 bases between. The CDR3 spans 13 residues. This CDR3 is CASSPRDRNEQFF. The CDR3 bases are TGTGCCAGCAGCCCCAGGGACCGCAATGAGCAGTTCTTC.

The chain has TRBV5-1 and TRBJ1-3; D gene uncertain. Per germline, CDR1 SGHRS and CDR2 YFSETQ. V lost 4 bases and J lost 0, with 17 bases in between. The CDR3 sequence is 17 residues long. CDR3 sequence (DNA): TGCGCCAGCAGCCCAGTGACTGTAAAGAGCTCTGGAAACACCATATATTTT. Encoded protein: CASSPVTVKSSGNTIYF.

J is TRBJ1-2 and V is TRBV7-9; D perhaps matches TRBD1 (5 bases). Between the trimmed V and J ends, which lost 1 base and 3 bases, there was a span of 12 bases. Germline values: CDR1 SEHNR, CDR2 FQNEAQ (reference sequence). The CDR3 is 15 residues long. CDR3 DNA sequence: TGTGCCAGCAGCTTAGTAGGGGCGCTAGACTATGGCTACACCTTC. As protein: CASSLVGALDYGYTF.

J is TRBJ2-7 and V is TRBV19; D may be TRBD1 (6 bases). The CDR3 has 15 amino acids. The germline gives CDR1 LNHDA, CDR2 SQIVND (reference sequence). V was pared by 2 bases and J by 2 bases, with 13 bases between. In nucleotides, the CDR3 is TGTGCCAGTAGTATATGGGGCACAGGGACCTACGAGCAGTACTTC. Translated: CASSIWGTGTYEQYF.

The chain carries TRBV27 and TRBJ1-2; TRBD1 matches at 7 bases. The CDR3 runs 16 residues. In germline, CDR1 is MNHEY, CDR2 SMNVEV (reference sequence). V trimming: 4 bases; J trimming: 4 bases; junction bases outside the gene matches: 12. The CDR3 region has the DNA TGTGCCAGCAGTTCCTGGACCCCGGGACAGCCCTATGGCTACACCTTC. It encodes CASSSWTPGQPYGYTF.

CDR3 in DNA: TGTGCCGGCGAACAGAAGGGGAGAACTAATGAAAAACTGTTTTTT. This sequence encodes CAGEQKGRTNEKLFF. The chain combines TRBV5-8 with TRBJ1-4, with D possibly matching TRBD1 (5 bases). The ends were cut back, 10 bases at V and 1 base at J, with 17 bases in the middle. This CDR3 has 15 amino acids. Germline lookup yields CDR1 SGHTS and CDR2 YDEGEE.

The chain combines TRBV5-4 with TRBJ1-2; D is ambiguous. The CDR3 loop spans 12 amino acids. Germline V gene lookup returns CDR1 SGHNT and CDR2 YYREEE (reference sequence). The V and J ends lost 4 bases and 8 bases respectively, with 12 bases between them. CDR3 sequence reads: CASSPAEGGYTF. The CDR3 region has the DNA TGTGCCAGCAGCCCCGCGGAAGGGGGCTACACCTTC.

The V gene is TRBV29-1, the J gene TRBJ2-1; D call uncertain. Germline CDR1 is SQVTM and CDR2 is ANQGSEA. This CDR3 is built from 12 residues. Trimming pared 1 base from V and 8 bases from J, leaving 9 bases between. The CDR3: CSVEAFRDEQFF. CDR3 nucleotides: TGCAGCGTTGAAGCTTTCCGGGATGAGCAGTTCTTC.

This clone was seen just once. The rearrangement links TRBV10-3 to TRBJ2-7; TRBD1 matches at 11 bases. The germline V gene has CDR1 ENHRY and CDR2 SYGVKD. This CDR3 contains 12 residues. J gave up 5 bases and V 10 bases, and 4 bases lay outside the gene matches. The chain's CDR3 is CATGQGADEQYF. In DNA, the CDR3 is TGTGCCACAGGACAGGGGGCGGACGAGCAGTACTTC.

The V call is TRBV27, the J call TRBJ1-1; TRBD1 matches at 12 bases. Per germline, CDR1 MNHEY and CDR2 SMNVEV (reference sequence). V lost 10 bases, J lost 10 bases, and 7 bases stayed unmatched. The CDR3 extends over 12 amino acids. The CDR3 DNA follows: TGTGCCACCAAGGGACAGGGGGCTCGAGCTTTCTTT. This encodes CATKGQGARAFF.

The chain recombines TRBV27 with TRBJ1-1; possibly TRBD1 for D (5 bases). Germline assignment: CDR1 MNHEY and CDR2 SMNVEV (reference sequence). V was shortened by 1 base and J by 5 bases, with 11 bases between the two germline ends. CDR3 length: 14 residues. The DNA for the CDR3 is TGTGCCAGCAGTTTATTAGGGGCCCGGACTGAAGCTTTCTTT. It codes for CASSLLGARTEAFF.